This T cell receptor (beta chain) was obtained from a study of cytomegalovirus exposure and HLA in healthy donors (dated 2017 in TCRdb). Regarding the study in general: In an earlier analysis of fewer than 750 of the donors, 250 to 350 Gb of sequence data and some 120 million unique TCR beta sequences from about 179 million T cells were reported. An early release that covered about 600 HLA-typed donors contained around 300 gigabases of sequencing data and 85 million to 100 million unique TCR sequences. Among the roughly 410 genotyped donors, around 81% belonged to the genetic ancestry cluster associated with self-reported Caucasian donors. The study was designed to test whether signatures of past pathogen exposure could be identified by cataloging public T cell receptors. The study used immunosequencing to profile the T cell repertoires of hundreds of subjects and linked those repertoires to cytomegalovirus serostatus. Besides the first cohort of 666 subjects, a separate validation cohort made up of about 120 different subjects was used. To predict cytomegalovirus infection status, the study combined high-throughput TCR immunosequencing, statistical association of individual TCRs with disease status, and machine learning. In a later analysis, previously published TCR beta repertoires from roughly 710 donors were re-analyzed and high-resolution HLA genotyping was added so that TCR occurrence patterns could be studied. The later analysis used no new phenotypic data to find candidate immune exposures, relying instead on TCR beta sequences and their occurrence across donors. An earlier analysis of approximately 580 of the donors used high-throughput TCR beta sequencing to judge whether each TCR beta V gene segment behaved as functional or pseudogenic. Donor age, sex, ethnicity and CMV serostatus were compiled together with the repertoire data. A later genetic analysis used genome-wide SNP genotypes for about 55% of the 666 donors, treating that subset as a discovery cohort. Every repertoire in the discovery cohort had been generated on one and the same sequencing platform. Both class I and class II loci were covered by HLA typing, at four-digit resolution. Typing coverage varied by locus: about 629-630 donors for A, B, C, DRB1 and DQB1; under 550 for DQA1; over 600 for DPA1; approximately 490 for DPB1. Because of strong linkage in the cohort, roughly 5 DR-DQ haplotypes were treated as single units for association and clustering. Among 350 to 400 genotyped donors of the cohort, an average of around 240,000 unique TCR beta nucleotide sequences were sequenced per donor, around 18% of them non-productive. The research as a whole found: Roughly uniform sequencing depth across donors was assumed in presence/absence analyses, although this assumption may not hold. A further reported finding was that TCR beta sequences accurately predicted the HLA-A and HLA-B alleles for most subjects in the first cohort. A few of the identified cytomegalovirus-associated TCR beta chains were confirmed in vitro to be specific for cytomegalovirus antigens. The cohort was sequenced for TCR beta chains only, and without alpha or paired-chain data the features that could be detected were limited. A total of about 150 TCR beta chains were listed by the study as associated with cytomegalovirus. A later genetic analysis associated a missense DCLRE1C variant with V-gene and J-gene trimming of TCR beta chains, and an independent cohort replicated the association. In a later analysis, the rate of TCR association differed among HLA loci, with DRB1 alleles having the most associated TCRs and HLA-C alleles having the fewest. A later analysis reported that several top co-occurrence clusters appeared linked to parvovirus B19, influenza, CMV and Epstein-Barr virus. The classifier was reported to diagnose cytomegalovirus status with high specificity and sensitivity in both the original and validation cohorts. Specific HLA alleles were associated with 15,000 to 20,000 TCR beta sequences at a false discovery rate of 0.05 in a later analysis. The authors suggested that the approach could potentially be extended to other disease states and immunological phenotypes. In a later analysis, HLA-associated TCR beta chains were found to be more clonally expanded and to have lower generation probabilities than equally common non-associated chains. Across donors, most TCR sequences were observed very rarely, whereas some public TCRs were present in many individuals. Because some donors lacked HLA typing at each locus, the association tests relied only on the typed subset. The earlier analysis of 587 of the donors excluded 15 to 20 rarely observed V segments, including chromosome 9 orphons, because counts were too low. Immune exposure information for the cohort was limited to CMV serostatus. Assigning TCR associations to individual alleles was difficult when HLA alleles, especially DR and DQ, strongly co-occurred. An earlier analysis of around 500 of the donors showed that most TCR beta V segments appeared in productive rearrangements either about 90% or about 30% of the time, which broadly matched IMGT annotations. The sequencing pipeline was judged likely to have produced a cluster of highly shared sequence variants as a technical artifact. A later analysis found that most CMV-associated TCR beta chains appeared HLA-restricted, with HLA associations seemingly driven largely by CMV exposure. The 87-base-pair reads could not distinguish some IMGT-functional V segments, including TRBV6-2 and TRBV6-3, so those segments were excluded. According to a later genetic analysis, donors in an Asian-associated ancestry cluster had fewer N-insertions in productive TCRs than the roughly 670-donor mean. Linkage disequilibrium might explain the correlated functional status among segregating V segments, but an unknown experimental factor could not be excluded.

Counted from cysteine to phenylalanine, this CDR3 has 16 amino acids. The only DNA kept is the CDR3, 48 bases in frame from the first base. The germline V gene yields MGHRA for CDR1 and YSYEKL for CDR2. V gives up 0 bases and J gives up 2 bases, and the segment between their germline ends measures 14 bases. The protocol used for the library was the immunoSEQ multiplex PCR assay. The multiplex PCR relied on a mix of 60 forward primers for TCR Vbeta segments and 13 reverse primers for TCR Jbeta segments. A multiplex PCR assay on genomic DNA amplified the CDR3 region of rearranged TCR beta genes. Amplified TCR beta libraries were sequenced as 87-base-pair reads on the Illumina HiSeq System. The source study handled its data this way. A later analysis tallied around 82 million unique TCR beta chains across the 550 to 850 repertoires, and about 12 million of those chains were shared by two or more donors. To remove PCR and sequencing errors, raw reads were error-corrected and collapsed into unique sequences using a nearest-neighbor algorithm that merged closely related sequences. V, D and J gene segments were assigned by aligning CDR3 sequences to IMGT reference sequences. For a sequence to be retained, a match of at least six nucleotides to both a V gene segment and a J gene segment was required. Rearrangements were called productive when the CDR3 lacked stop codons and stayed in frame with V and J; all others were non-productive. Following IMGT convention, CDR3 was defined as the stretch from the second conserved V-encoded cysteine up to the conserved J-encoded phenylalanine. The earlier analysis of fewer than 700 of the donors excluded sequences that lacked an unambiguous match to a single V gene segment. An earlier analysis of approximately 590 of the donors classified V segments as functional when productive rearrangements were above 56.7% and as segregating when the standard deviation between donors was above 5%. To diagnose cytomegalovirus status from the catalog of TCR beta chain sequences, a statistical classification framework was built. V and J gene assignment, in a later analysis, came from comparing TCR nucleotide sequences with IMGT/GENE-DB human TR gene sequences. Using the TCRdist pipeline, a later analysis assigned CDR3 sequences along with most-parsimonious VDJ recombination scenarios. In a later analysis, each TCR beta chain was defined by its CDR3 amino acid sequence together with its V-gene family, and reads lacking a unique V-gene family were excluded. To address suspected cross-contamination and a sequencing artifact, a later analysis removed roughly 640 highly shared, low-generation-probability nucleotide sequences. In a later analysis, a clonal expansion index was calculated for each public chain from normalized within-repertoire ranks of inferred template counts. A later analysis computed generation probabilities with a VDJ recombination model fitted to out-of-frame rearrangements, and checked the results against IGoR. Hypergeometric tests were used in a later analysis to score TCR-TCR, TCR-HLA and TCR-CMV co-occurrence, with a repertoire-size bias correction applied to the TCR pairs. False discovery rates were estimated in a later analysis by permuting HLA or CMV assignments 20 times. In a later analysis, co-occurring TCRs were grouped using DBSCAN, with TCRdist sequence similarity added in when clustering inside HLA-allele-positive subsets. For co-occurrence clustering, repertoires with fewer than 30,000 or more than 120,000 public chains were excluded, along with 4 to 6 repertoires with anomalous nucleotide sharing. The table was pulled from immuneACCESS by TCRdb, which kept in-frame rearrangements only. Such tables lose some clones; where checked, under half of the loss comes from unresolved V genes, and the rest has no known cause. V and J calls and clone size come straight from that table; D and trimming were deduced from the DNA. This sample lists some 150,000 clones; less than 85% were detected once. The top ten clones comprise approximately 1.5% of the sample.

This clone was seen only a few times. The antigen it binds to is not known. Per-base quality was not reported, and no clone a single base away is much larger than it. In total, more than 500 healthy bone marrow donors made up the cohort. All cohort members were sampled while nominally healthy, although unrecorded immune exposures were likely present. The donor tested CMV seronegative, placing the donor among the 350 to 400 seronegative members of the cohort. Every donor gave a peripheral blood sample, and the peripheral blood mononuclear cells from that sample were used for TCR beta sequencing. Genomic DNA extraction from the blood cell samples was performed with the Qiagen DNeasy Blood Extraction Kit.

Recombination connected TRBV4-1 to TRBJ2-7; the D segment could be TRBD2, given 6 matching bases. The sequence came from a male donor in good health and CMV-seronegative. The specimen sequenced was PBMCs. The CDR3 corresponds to CASSQERGLRAYEQYF. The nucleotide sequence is TGCGCCAGCAGCCAAGAGCGGGGACTCAGAGCCTACGAGCAGTACTTC.